This paragraph covers one TCR beta chain sequence. Assay: immunoSEQ multiplex PCR; the TCRdb copy retains only in-frame clones and omits some. The repertoire holds some 190,000 clones, with 86% as singletons. The record originates from a study of blood T cell repertoires in COVID-19. With 3 bases clipped from V and 5 bases from J, the junction kept 16 bases outside the gene matches. Germline CDR1 reads SNHLY; CDR2 reads FYNNEI. The CDR3 totals 17 residues. This TCR was recovered from a woman between 40 and 55 years old in a cohort exposed to, infected with or recovered from COVID-19 (not recorded which). Material for sequencing was PBMCs or T cells enriched from blood (not recorded which). The J gene is TRBJ2-7, the V gene TRBV2, with 7 bases matching TRBD2. CDR3 loop: CASSDHRGVGTADEQYF. The DNA of the CDR3 is TGTGCCAGCAGTGACCATCGGGGGGTGGGTACTGCGGACGAGCAGTACTTC.